These 18 T cell receptor beta chains were sequenced from one sample in a study of response to subunit inactivated influenza vaccine. TCRdb re-called the RT-PCR reads through MiXCR, storing one row per CDR3 protein. The sample contains about 480,000 distinct CDR3 sequences, approximately 12% of which appear only once. Sample: PBMCs from blood, taken about 40 days after vaccination. Receptors were obtained from a man aged 50 to 60 who received an inactivated influenza vaccine.

This clonotype was picked up a small number of times. This chain links TRBV20-1 with TRBJ2-3; 14 bases line up with TRBD2. The CDR3 sequence is 16 residues long. Germline CDR1 DFQATT, CDR2 SNEGSKA (reference sequence). V shed 4 bases and J 4 bases; nucleotides not matched to a gene: 7. The DNA of the CDR3 is TGCAGTGCTACCGGACTAGCGGGAGGCAGATCAGATACGCAGTATTTT. Protein product: CSATGLAGGRSDTQYF.

This clonotype has only a few counts. The chain carries TRBV3-1 and TRBJ1-2; possibly TRBD1 for D (5 bases). Trimming pared 3 bases from V and 6 bases from J, leaving 17 bases between. Germline CDR1 is LGHDT and CDR2 is YNNKEL (reference sequence). The CDR3 extends over 15 amino acids. CDR3 loop: CASSQGGDLVDGYTF. CDR3 coding DNA: TGTGCCAGCAGCCAGGGGGGGGATCTAGTCGATGGCTACACCTTC.

This clonotype was seen a few times. The chain uses TRBV29-1 and TRBJ1-1; 8 bases align to TRBD1. Germline trimming cut 3 bases from V and 4 bases from J; bases unmatched to any gene: 4. The germline V gene encodes CDR1 SQVTM and CDR2 ANQGSEA. This CDR3 contains 13 residues. The DNA of the CDR3 is TGCAGCGTTGAGTTGACAGGGGCCACTGAAGCTTTCTTT. Translation gives CSVELTGATEAFF.

The V and J genes are TRBV20-1 and TRBJ2-7; the D is unclear. This CDR3 has 15 residues. CDR1 is DFQATT and CDR2 is SNEGSKA in the germline V gene (reference sequence). The V end lost 3 bases, the J end lost 0 bases, and 15 bases lay between the germline ends. CDR3 bases: TGCAGTGCTAGTGTGAATTACAGAAGCTCCTACGAGCAGTACTTC. Its translation: CSASVNYRSSYEQYF.

A few counts support this clonotype. This chain joins TRBV10-3 and TRBJ2-6; TRBD1 might be the D (5 bases). CDR1 and CDR2 from the germline V gene are ENHRY and SYGVKD. Trimming shortened V by 6 bases and J by 0 bases, and 6 bases separated the two germline ends. The CDR3 is 14 amino acids. CDR3 loop: CAIRGLSGANVLTF. DNA for the CDR3: TGTGCCATCAGGGGGCTCTCTGGGGCCAACGTCCTGACTTTC.

The chain links TRBV24-1 to TRBJ2-2; D not resolved. The V end was cut by 4 bases, the J end by 4 bases, with 12 bases between. Germline assignment: CDR1 KGHDR and CDR2 SFDVKD. The length of the CDR3 is 15 residues. The CDR3 DNA follows: TGTGCCACCAGTGAGATGGACGCGCTCACCGGGGAGCTGTTTTTT. This codes for CATSEMDALTGELFF.

The chain couples TRBV20-1 to TRBJ2-2, with D unclear. This CDR3 comprises 14 residues. Germline V gene data show CDR1 as DFQATT and CDR2 as SNEGSKA (reference sequence). V was pared by 0 bases and J by 9 bases, with 14 bases between. CDR3 in DNA: TGCAGTGCTAGAGATATCGACGCAAATCGGGAGCTGTTTTTT. This gives the protein CSARDIDANRELFF.

V gene TRBV12-3 or TRBV12-4 combines with J gene TRBJ2-3; 15 nucleotides match TRBD2. This CDR3 spans 17 amino acids. With V trimmed by 3 bases and J by 6 bases, 7 bases remained unmatched. CDR3 sequence (DNA): TGTGCCAGCAGTTTTACCGGGACTAGCGGGAGGTTGGATACGCAGTATTTT. It codes for CASSFTGTSGRLDTQYF.

The chain carries TRBV12-3 or TRBV12-4 and TRBJ1-2; perhaps TRBD1 as D (5 bases). The V end was cut by 1 base, the J end by 4 bases, with 10 bases between. The CDR3 is made up of 14 amino acids. This CDR3 is CASSLDSGGYGYTF. The DNA for the CDR3 is TGTGCCAGCAGTTTAGACAGCGGGGGCTATGGCTACACCTTC.

This clonotype was counted ten times or more. This chain links TRBV7-9 with TRBJ1-2; D remains unclear. This CDR3 has 14 residues. The ends were cut back, 1 base at V and 1 base at J, with 7 bases in the middle. Germline lookup yields CDR1 SEHNR and CDR2 FQNEAQ (reference sequence). Here the CDR3 reads CASSLGEINYGYTF. DNA for the CDR3: TGTGCCAGCAGCTTAGGTGAAATTAACTATGGCTACACCTTC.

This clonotype was counted a few times. The chain joins TRBV4-3 to TRBJ2-2; D gene unclear. This CDR3 is 17 amino acids long. The germline V gene encodes CDR1 LGHNA and CDR2 YSLEER. V was pared by 0 bases and J by 1 base, with 12 bases between. This CDR3 reads CASSQDLQELNTGELFF. CDR3 coding DNA: TGCGCCAGCAGCCAAGATTTGCAGGAACTGAACACCGGGGAGCTGTTTTTT.

This clonotype was seen only a few times. V gene TRBV7-2 combines with J gene TRBJ2-3; D uncertain. With 2 bases removed from V and 4 bases from J, the gap between germline ends came to 16 bases. The CDR3 is made up of 16 amino acids. The germline CDR1 and CDR2 sequences are SGHTA and FQGNSA. The CDR3 bases are TGTGCCAGCAGCTTAATGTCCACCCAAGGCGCAGATACGCAGTATTTT. This translates into CASSLMSTQGADTQYF.

The chain carries TRBV29-1 and TRBJ2-4; maybe TRBD2 (5 bases). The V end lost 4 bases, the J end lost 1 base, and 17 bases lay between the germline ends. Germline CDR1 and CDR2: SQVTM and ANQGSEA. The CDR3 covers 16 residues. CDR3 sequence reads: CSVAIPRGVAKNIQYF. DNA for the CDR3: TGCAGCGTTGCAATCCCCCGGGGAGTCGCCAAAAACATTCAGTACTTC. The full variable domain, with the rest looked up from reference TRBV29-1 and TRBJ2-4, is SAVISQKPSRDICQRGTSLTIQCQVDSQVTMMFWYRQQPGQSLTLIATANQGSEATYESGFVIDKFPISRPNLTFSTLTVSNMSPEDSSIYLCSVAIPRGVAKNIQYFGAGTRLSVL.

The chain combines TRBV20-1 with TRBJ2-1, with D perhaps given as TRBD1 or TRBD2 (5 bases each). Germline V lookup: CDR1 DFQATT, CDR2 SNEGSKA (reference sequence). V was cut by 5 bases and J by 7 bases, with 21 bases left in between. The length of the CDR3 is 15 residues. The CDR3 DNA follows: TGCAGTGCTCGGGACCAATATTCGGTAGGGAATGAGCAGTTCTTC. Encoded protein: CSARDQYSVGNEQFF.

The chain uses TRBV5-1 and TRBJ2-3; 11 bases fit TRBD2. This CDR3 has 16 amino acids. After removal of 5 bases from V and 0 bases from J, the junction contained 5 bases not matched to a gene. Germline CDR1 is SGHRS and CDR2 is YFSETQ. The chain's CDR3 is CASRPLAGVSTDTQYF. As DNA, the CDR3 is TGCGCCAGCAGGCCACTAGCGGGGGTTAGCACAGATACGCAGTATTTT.

This clonotype has a count of ten or more. This chain joins TRBV12-3 or TRBV12-4 and TRBJ2-5; D is undetermined. This CDR3 is 14 amino acids long. V lost 4 bases and J 1 base, leaving 10 bases between the germline ends. This chain's CDR3 is CASSYRQSQETQYF. The CDR3 nucleotides are TGTGCCAGCAGTTATCGGCAGTCCCAAGAGACCCAGTACTTC.

This clonotype was seen a few times. J is TRBJ2-3 and V is TRBV12-3 or TRBV12-4; D may be TRBD2 (6 bases). The CDR3 spans 14 residues. V was clipped by 5 bases and J by 6 bases, with 15 bases between them. CDR3 DNA: TGTGCCAGCAGTGTAGGGGACTTTAGGGATACGCAGTATTTT. It yields the protein CASSVGDFRDTQYF.

The rearrangement links TRBV27 to TRBJ1-1; D remains unclear. Trimming stripped 2 bases from V and 7 bases from J, with 11 bases between. The CDR3 has 13 amino acids. CDR1 and CDR2 from the germline V gene are MNHEY and SMNVEV (reference sequence). CDR3 bases: TGTGCCAGCAGTTTAACAGATCGGTATGAAGCTTTCTTT. Protein product: CASSLTDRYEAFF.